Here is one T cell receptor (beta chain) with its context. The antigen is not known. This specimen belongs to a study of CD8 T cells in Susac syndrome. Reverse transcription of roughly 0.45 to 1 ug RNA used random hexamers. TCRdb independently ran MiXCR on the immunoSEQ multiplex PCR reads; one entry per CDR3 protein. The sample carries about 140,000 distinct CDR3 sequences, just under 95% recorded once. Regarding the study as a whole: The CD4+ T cell repertoires of Susac syndrome were found to show no clonal expansion.

V dropped 1 base and J dropped 5; count of bases not matched to a gene: 9. The germline V gene has CDR1 LNHNV and CDR2 YYDKDF (reference sequence). The CDR3 runs to 16 residues. This TCR came from a human donor with Susac syndrome. The rearrangement joins TRBV15 to TRBJ2-5; 8 bases agree with TRBD2. The sample consisted of CD4+ T cells from PBMCs. The CDR3 reads CATSRGEREIQETQYF. The CDR3 DNA follows: TGTGCCACCAGCAGAGGTGAGCGGGAGATTCAGGAGACCCAGTACTTC.